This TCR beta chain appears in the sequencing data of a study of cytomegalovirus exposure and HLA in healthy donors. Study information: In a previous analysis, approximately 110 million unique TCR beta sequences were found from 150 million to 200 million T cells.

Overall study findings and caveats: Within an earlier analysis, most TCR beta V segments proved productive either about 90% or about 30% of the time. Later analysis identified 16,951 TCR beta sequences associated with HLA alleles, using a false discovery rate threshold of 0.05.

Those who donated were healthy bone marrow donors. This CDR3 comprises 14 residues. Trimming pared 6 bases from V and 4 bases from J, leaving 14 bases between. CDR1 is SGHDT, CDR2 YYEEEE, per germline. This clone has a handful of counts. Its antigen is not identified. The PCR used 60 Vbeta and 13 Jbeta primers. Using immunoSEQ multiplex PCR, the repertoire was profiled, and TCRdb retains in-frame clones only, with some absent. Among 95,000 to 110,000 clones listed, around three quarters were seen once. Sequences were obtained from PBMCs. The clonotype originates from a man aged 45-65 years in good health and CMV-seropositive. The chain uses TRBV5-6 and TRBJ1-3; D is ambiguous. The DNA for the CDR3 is TGTGCCAGCAAGCGGACGGGAATCGGAAACACCATATATTTT. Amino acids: CASKRTGIGNTIYF.